The clone carrying this TCR beta chain was seen only a few times. Antigen: not known. J lost 7 bases, V lost 7 bases, and 7 bases had no gene match. The CDR3 is made up of 14 amino acids. Germline V lookup: CDR1 MDHEN, CDR2 SYDVKM. These data are taken from a study of metastatic and nonmetastatic thyroid tumors. On the study more broadly: Blood and tumor or nodule tissue repertoires from malignant and benign thyroid patients were compared.

Findings of the study overall: A significant increase in TCR beta diversity was reportedly seen in malignant thyroid tumors relative to benign nodules, in blood and tumor.

Prior to thyroid surgery, none of the patients had received any treatment. Source study methods: Between-group CDR3 differences, defined by clinicopathological status, yielded a distant-metastasis classifier for papillary thyroid cancer. MiXCR was used by TCRdb to re-call the PCR reads. V and J calls and clone size were set by TCRdb, not the authors. Among about 5,000 clones listed, approximately 35% were seen once. This sequence originates from a male donor with papillary thyroid cancer or a benign thyroid nodule (not recorded which). Some clones in this sample may be carry-over from other donors' samples. Sequencing was carried out using adjacent normal tissue. V usage is TRBV28 and J usage is TRBJ2-1; the match to TRBD2 covers 10 bases. In DNA, the CDR3 is TGTGCCAGCATTCAAGCTAGCGGGAGAAATGAGCAGTTCTTC. Its translation is CASIQASGRNEQFF. Together with reference TRBV28 and TRBJ2-1, the CDR3 gives the full variable domain: DVKVTQSSRYLVKRTGEKVFLECVQDMDHENMFWYRQDPGLGLRLIYFSYDVKMKEKGDIPEGYSVSREKKERFSLILESASTNQTSMYLCASIQASGRNEQFFGPGTRLTVL.